The T cell receptor beta chain under discussion was sequenced for a study of CD4 T cells in relation to SARS-CoV-2 and coronaviruses. Across the study: ViraFEST: approximately 10-day antigen culture of PBMCs, then TCR beta CDR3 sequencing. Controls used an HIV-1 Nef peptide pool or no peptide.

The unexposed donors gave CD4+ T cells in about 2011-2019, prior to COVID-19. The cells were cultured for 9 to 11 days before CD4+ T cells were isolated. Regarding the study as a whole: In roughly 60% of donors, memory CD4+ clonotypes crossrecognized SARS-CoV-2 and at least one common cold coronavirus spike. SARS-CoV-2-driven expansion was significantly weaker in crossreactive than monoreactive clones.

A note on this clone: What it binds is not known.

Measured with immunoSEQ multiplex PCR; TCRdb has only the in-frame clones, and not every one. Here the sample spans 25,000 to 35,000 clones, approximately 79% being singletons. The germline V gene encodes CDR1 SGHRS and CDR2 YFSETQ. This CDR3 spans 14 amino acids. V shed 4 bases, J shed 1 base, and the junction held 2 bases outside the gene matches. The sample consisted of CD4+ T cells from PBMCs, cultured in vitro. This clonotype was obtained from a human donor in good health. This chain uses TRBV5-1 with TRBJ2-3; 8 bases match TRBD1. This CDR3 reads CASSTGGGTDTQYF. The CDR3, as DNA: TGCGCCAGCAGCACAGGGGGAGGCACAGATACGCAGTATTTT.